The present T cell receptor beta chain was sequenced within a study of CD4 T cells in relation to SARS-CoV-2 and coronaviruses. Here immunoSEQ multiplex PCR was the method, and the copy in TCRdb shows in-frame clones only, minus some. The sample holds about 37,000 clones, more than 75% seen once. The V gene lost 9 bases and the J gene lost 7 bases, with 14 bases spanning the gap. CDR1 and CDR2 from the germline V gene are KGHDR and SFDVKD. This CDR3 contains 12 residues. The material sequenced was memory CD4+ T cells from PBMCs. The chain joins TRBV24-1 to TRBJ1-2; D is undetermined. The sequence was collected from an adult with COVID-19. CDR3 in amino acids: CATSDGKGGYTF. CDR3 DNA: TGTGCCACCTCGGACGGAAAAGGTGGCTACACCTTC.